This T cell receptor beta chain was captured in a study of monozygotic twins with inflammatory bowel disease. Findings of the study overall: Sharing of clonotypes with others was lower in IBD patients than in healthy twins, and this was especially so with disease activity. A reduction in TCRbeta diversity (inverse Simpson) was seen in IBD patients relative to healthy co-twins.

Worth noting for this clonotype: Its antigen is still unknown.

The germline CDR1 and CDR2 sequences are SSHAT and FNYEAQ (reference sequence). The CDR3 loop spans 13 amino acids. After re-calling the 5' RACE reads, TCRdb lists one entry per CDR3 protein, DNA absent. The sample yields around 450,000 distinct CDR3 sequences, of which the top ten take up more than 2%. This rearrangement joins TRBV7-7 to TRBJ2-7. Sequences were obtained from blood. The TCR comes from a human donor with ulcerative colitis or Crohn's disease, or a healthy co-twin of an affected twin (not recorded which). This CDR3 is CASSFGISYEQYF.